The 14 T cell receptor beta chains below all came from one sample that was sequenced in a study of blood T cell repertoires in COVID-19. The table came from immunoSEQ multiplex PCR; TCRdb's copy has only in-frame clones and leaves some out. Found here are approximately 94,000 clones, under 85% of them singletons; the top ten hold approximately 22%. Sequenced: peripheral blood. These receptors came from a human donor in a cohort sampled during active COVID-19.

V usage is TRBV7-9 and J usage is TRBJ1-2; 8 nucleotides align to TRBD1. V lost 4 bases, J lost 7 bases, and 14 bases stayed unmatched. Germline V gene lookup returns CDR1 SEHNR and CDR2 FQNEAQ (reference sequence). CDR3 length: 16 residues. The DNA for the CDR3 is TGTGCCAGCAGCTCGGGACAGGCAGACACTACCAGTGGCTACACCTTC. This codes for CASSSGQADTTSGYTF. The full variable domain, in which reference TRBV7-9 and TRBJ1-2 provide the parts outside the CDR3, is DTGVSQNPRHKITKRGQNVTFRCDPISEHNRLYWYRQTLGQGPEFLTYFQNEAQLEKSRLLSDRFSAERPKGSFSTLEIQRTEQGDSAMYLCASSSGQADTTSGYTFGSGTRLTVV.

This clone was seen more than once but under ten times. J is TRBJ2-7 and V is TRBV18; TRBD1 matches at 7 bases. CDR3 size: 13 residues. Germline assignment: CDR1 KGHSH and CDR2 LQKENI. Trimming removed 4 bases from V and 3 bases from J; junction bases left unmatched: 3. The CDR3: CASSQGANYEQYF. CDR3 DNA sequence: TGTGCCAGCTCACAGGGGGCAAACTACGAGCAGTACTTC.

V and J are TRBV10-1 and TRBJ1-2; D unclear. Germline CDR1 WNHNN, CDR2 SYGVQD (reference sequence). V lost 5 bases to trimming and J lost 3 bases, with 10 bases between them. The CDR3 has 13 residues. Here the CDR3 reads CASSPQKDYGYTF. DNA of the CDR3: TGCGCCAGCAGTCCTCAGAAAGACTATGGCTACACCTTC.

J is TRBJ2-7 and V is TRBV6-5; the match to TRBD2 covers 8 bases. This CDR3 has 15 amino acids. After removal of 6 bases from V and 0 bases from J, the junction contained 7 bases not matched to a gene. Germline CDR1 is MNHEY and CDR2 is SVGAGI. CDR3 DNA sequence: TGTGCCAGCAGAGCCGGGGGGGGTTTCTCCTACGAGCAGTACTTC. This translates into CASRAGGGFSYEQYF.

The CDR3 DNA reads as TGTGCCAGCAGTCTAACCCCCTTGAGTCAGCCCCAGCATTTT. It encodes CASSLTPLSQPQHF. The chain combines TRBV27 with TRBJ1-5; D is unclear. Per the germline V gene, CDR1 is MNHEY and CDR2 is SMNVEV (reference sequence). This CDR3 contains 14 residues. V lost 5 bases and J 6 bases, leaving 14 bases between the germline ends.

The chain combines TRBV5-8 with TRBJ2-7; D might be TRBD1 (5 bases). Trimming left V 2 bases short and J 6 bases short, with 12 bases between. CDR3 size: 13 residues. From germline, CDR1 is SGHTS and CDR2 YDEGEE. The CDR3 loop is CASSFQGWTEQYF. CDR3 DNA: TGTGCCAGCAGCTTTCAGGGTTGGACCGAGCAGTACTTC. The complete variable domain, with remaining parts taken from reference TRBV5-8 and TRBJ2-7, reads EAGVTQSPTHLIKTRGQQATLRCSPISGHTSVYWYQQALGLGLQFLLWYDEGEERNRGNFPPRFSGRQFPNYSSELNVNALELEDSALYLCASSFQGWTEQYFGPGTRLTVT.

The chain recombines TRBV6-1 with TRBJ2-7; 12 bases match TRBD2. This CDR3 is built from 16 residues. Germline values: CDR1 MNHNS, CDR2 SASEGT. The V segment lost 4 bases and the J segment 3 bases; nucleotides outside the gene matches: 7. In DNA, the CDR3 is TGTGCCAGCAGTGCTCCTAGCGGGAGGGCCCGCTACGAGCAGTACTTC. It codes for CASSAPSGRARYEQYF.

The chain carries TRBV5-1 and TRBJ2-1, with D unclear. The CDR3 has 16 residues. V gave up 4 bases and J gave up 0 bases, with 14 bases separating them. The germline CDR1 and CDR2 sequences are SGHRS and YFSETQ. DNA of the CDR3: TGCGCCAGCAGCCCGTCCCCGACAACCTCCTACAATGAGCAGTTCTTC. Translation gives CASSPSPTTSYNEQFF. Filled out from reference TRBV5-1 and TRBJ2-1, the complete variable domain reads KAGVTQTPRYLIKTRGQQVTLSCSPISGHRSVSWYQQTPGQGLQFLFEYFSETQRNKGNFPGRFSGRQFSNSRSEMNVSTLELGDSALYLCASSPSPTTSYNEQFFGPGTRLTVL.

This sequence joins TRBV7-2 and TRBJ2-1, with a weak D call TRBD2 (6 bases). The CDR3 length is 13 residues. Per the germline V gene, CDR1 is SGHTA and CDR2 is FQGNSA. Trimming pared 5 bases from V and 15 bases from J, leaving 20 bases between. CDR3 DNA sequence: TGTGCCAGCAGCCCGGGACTGAGTTCCTTGCCGTTCTTC. Translated: CASSPGLSSLPFF.

The rearrangement joins TRBV5-5 to TRBJ1-4, with 10 bases fitting TRBD1. CDR3 size: 15 residues. Losses at the gene ends were 3 bases for V and 5 bases for J; bases not matched to a gene: 4. The germline CDR1 and CDR2 sequences are SGHKS and YYEKEE (reference sequence). The CDR3 region is CASSSTGQGNEKLFF. In DNA form, the CDR3 reads TGTGCCAGCAGCTCCACGGGACAGGGGAATGAAAAACTGTTTTTT.

The DNA for the CDR3 is TGTGCCAGCTCACCTCCTACTGCTCCGAGGACTGAAGCTTTCTTT. The encoded protein is CASSPPTAPRTEAFF. The chain combines TRBV18 with TRBJ1-1; D remains ambiguous. V was pared by 3 bases and J by 5 bases, with 16 bases between. The CDR3 has 15 amino acids. Germline V gene sequence: CDR1 KGHSH, CDR2 LQKENI.

The V call is TRBV12-5, the J call TRBJ2-7, with D maybe TRBD1 (5 bases). Per germline, CDR1 LGHNT and CDR2 FRNRAP. The CDR3 is made up of 12 amino acids. Trimming removed 6 bases from V and 4 bases from J, with 10 bases in between. DNA of the CDR3: TGTGCTAGTGGGGTCCAGGGATACGAGCAGTACTTC. Translation: CASGVQGYEQYF.

The CDR3 spells CASSLPGLDSYEQYF. The CDR3 DNA follows: TGCGCCAGCAGTTTGCCGGGACTAGACTCCTACGAGCAGTACTTC. This chain uses TRBV5-1 with TRBJ2-7; 8 bases are shared with TRBD2. The CDR3 length is 15 residues. Trimming cost V 5 bases and J 0 bases; bases outside gene matches: 7. CDR1 and CDR2 (germline): SGHRS, YFSETQ.

The chain links TRBV29-1 to TRBJ2-7; 10 bases line up with TRBD1. The CDR3 loop spans 13 amino acids. CDR1 SQVTM and CDR2 ANQGSEA come from the germline V gene. The DNA of the CDR3 is TGCAGTACCAGGACAGGGGGGTTGAACGAGCAGTACTTC. This codes for CSTRTGGLNEQYF.